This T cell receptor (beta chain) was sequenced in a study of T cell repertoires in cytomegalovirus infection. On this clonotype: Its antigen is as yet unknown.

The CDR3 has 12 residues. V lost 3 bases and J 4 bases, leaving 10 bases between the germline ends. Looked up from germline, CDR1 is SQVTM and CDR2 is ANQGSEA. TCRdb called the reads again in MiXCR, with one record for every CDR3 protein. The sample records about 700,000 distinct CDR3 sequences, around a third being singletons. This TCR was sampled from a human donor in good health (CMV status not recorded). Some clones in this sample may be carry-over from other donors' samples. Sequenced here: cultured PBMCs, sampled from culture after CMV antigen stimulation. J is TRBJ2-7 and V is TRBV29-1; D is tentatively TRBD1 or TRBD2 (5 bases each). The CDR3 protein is CSVEGDTYEQYF. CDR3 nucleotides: TGCAGCGTTGAGGGGGATACATACGAGCAGTACTTC.